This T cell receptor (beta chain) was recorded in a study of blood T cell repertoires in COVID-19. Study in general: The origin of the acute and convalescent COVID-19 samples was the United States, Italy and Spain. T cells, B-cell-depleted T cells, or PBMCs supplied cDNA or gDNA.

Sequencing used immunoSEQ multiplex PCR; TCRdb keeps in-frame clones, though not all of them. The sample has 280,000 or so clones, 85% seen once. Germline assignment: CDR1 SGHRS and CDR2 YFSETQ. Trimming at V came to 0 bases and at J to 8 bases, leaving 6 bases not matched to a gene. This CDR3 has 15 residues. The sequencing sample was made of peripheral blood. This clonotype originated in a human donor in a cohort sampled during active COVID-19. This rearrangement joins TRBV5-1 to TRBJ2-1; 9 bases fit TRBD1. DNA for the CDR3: TGCGCCAGCAGCTTGGAGGGGGACAGGGCGCATGAGCAGTTCTTC. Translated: CASSLEGDRAHEQFF.